Below are 28 T cell receptor beta chains sequenced from a single sample in a study of CD8+ T cells in alopecia areata. RNA extraction was followed by reverse transcription into cDNA, which acted as the sequencing template. The repertoire was sequenced with immunoSEQ multiplex PCR; TCRdb's copy has only in-frame clones and lacks some. The table lists 120,000 or so clones, less than 75% of them singletons. The treatment here: oral pan-JAK inhibitor, 5-10 mg twice daily. The sample consisted of CD8+ T cells sorted from blood, taken at week 4, from a patient treated with tofacitinib. The receptor set was obtained from a human donor with alopecia areata.

The chain links TRBV15 to TRBJ1-6; the match to TRBD1 covers 9 bases. The germline V gene encodes CDR1 LNHNV and CDR2 YYDKDF (reference sequence). V was pared by 0 bases and J by 7 bases, with 4 bases of the junction left unmatched. The CDR3 loop spans 16 amino acids. The CDR3 loop reads CATSRDRGTGNSPLHF. DNA for the CDR3: TGTGCCACCAGCAGAGATCGTGGGACAGGGAATTCACCCCTCCACTTT. Drawing the rest from reference TRBV15 and TRBJ1-6, the complete variable domain is DAMVIQNPRYQVTQFGKPVTLSCSQTLNHNVMYWYQQKSSQAPKLLFHYYDKDFNNEADTPDNFQSRRPNTSFCFLDIRSPGLGDTAMYLCATSRDRGTGNSPLHFGNGTRLTVT.

The chain has TRBV21-1 and TRBJ1-2. TRBV21-1 constitutes a pseudogene. The CDR3 is 14 amino acids. This CDR3 is CASSPGLSFGGYTF. In nucleotides, the CDR3 is TGTGCCAGCAGCCCGGGACTCTCCTTCGGGGGCTACACCTTC.

The chain joins TRBV15 to TRBJ2-5, with TRBD2 as a possible D gene (5 bases). V lost 0 bases and J lost 2, with 10 bases in between. CDR3 length: 15 amino acids. Germline CDR1 LNHNV, CDR2 YYDKDF (reference sequence). CDR3 DNA sequence: TGTGCCACCAGCAGAGAGCGCGGGCCACAAGAGACCCAGTACTTC. It specifies CATSRERGPQETQYF.

V and J are TRBV7-9 and TRBJ2-2; 9 bases line up with TRBD1. J gave up 0 bases and V 3 bases, and 2 bases lay outside the gene matches. There are 16 residues in the CDR3. Germline lookup yields CDR1 SEHNR and CDR2 FQNEAQ (reference sequence). In nucleotides, the CDR3 is TGTGCCAGCAGCTTGGGACAGGGTCCGAACACCGGGGAGCTGTTTTTT. This translates into CASSLGQGPNTGELFF.

This clone appeared once. This chain links TRBV30 with TRBJ2-2, with D maybe TRBD1 (6 bases). Germline CDR1 reads GTSNPN; CDR2 reads SVGIG (reference sequence). V shed 6 bases and J shed 6 bases, with 11 bases lying between them. CDR3 size: 12 residues. The CDR3 region is CACTGKAGELFF. The DNA for the CDR3 is TGTGCCTGTACAGGGAAAGCCGGGGAGCTGTTTTTT.

CDR3 amino acids: CALKMGEAFF. CDR3 DNA sequence: TGTGCCTTAAAGATGGGGGAAGCTTTCTTT. The V call is TRBV30, the J call TRBJ1-1, with D uncertain. Per the germline V gene, CDR1 is GTSNPN and CDR2 is SVGIG (reference sequence). The V end was cut by 7 bases, the J end by 8 bases, with 11 bases between. The CDR3 is 10 amino acids. The whole variable domain, remainder taken from reference TRBV30 and TRBJ1-1, is SQTIHQWPATLVQPVGSPLSLECTVEGTSNPNLYWYRQAAGRGLQLLFYSVGIGQISSEVPQNLSASRPQDRQFILSSKKLLLSDSGFYLCALKMGEAFFGQGTRLTVV.

The J gene is TRBJ2-7, the V gene TRBV27; weak D call: TRBD1 (6 bases). The CDR3 runs to 14 residues. CDR1 and CDR2 from the germline V gene are MNHEY and SMNVEV (reference sequence). V gave up 3 bases and J gave up 3 bases, with 12 bases separating them. This CDR3 is CASSLNRDLYEQYF. Written as DNA, the CDR3 is TGTGCCAGCAGTTTGAACAGGGACCTCTACGAGCAGTACTTC.

This clone was picked up one time. This chain uses TRBV30 with TRBJ1-2; no reliable D call. The CDR3 totals 13 residues. V dropped 5 bases and J dropped 4 bases, with 14 bases sitting between them. The germline V gene has CDR1 GTSNPN and CDR2 SVGIG (reference sequence). The chain's CDR3 is CAWDSGRGYGYTF. CDR3 nucleotides: TGTGCCTGGGACTCCGGACGGGGCTATGGCTACACCTTC.

This clone was found a few times. J is TRBJ2-2 and V is TRBV25-1; D is uncertain. The CDR3 totals 15 residues. The germline V gene encodes CDR1 MGHDK and CDR2 SYGVNS. V dropped 7 bases and J dropped 6 bases, with 18 bases sitting between them. In DNA, the CDR3 is TGTGCCAGCAACCCCAAGTGTATAGTGGCCGGGGAGCTGTTTTTT. Translation gives CASNPKCIVAGELFF.

This clone occurred a few times. This chain uses TRBV4-1 with TRBJ2-2; D is uncertain. Per germline, CDR1 MGHRA and CDR2 YSYEKL. The ends were cut back, 1 base at V and 8 bases at J, with 5 bases in the middle. The CDR3 has 12 residues. The CDR3 bases are TGCGCCAGCAGCCAAGTTTTGGGGGAGCTGTTTTTT. Protein: CASSQVLGELFF.

This rearrangement joins TRBV7-9 to TRBJ2-7; maybe TRBD2 (5 bases). The germline CDR1 and CDR2 sequences are SEHNR and FQNEAQ (reference sequence). The CDR3 consists of 13 residues. Trimming pared 5 bases from V and 2 bases from J, leaving 10 bases between. The CDR3 loop is CASSPPGTYEQYF. The CDR3, as DNA: TGTGCCAGCAGCCCCCCGGGAACCTACGAGCAGTACTTC. The full variable domain, in which reference TRBV7-9 and TRBJ2-7 provide the parts outside the CDR3, is DTGVSQNPRHKITKRGQNVTFRCDPISEHNRLYWYRQTLGQGPEFLTYFQNEAQLEKSRLLSDRFSAERPKGSFSTLEIQRTEQGDSAMYLCASSPPGTYEQYFGPGTRLTVT.

This clone was picked up a small number of times. The chain uses TRBV30 and TRBJ1-2, with D unresolved. Trimming shortened V by 0 bases and J by 6 bases, and 11 bases separated the two germline ends. Germline lookup yields CDR1 GTSNPN and CDR2 SVGIG (reference sequence). The CDR3 loop spans 13 amino acids. The DNA of the CDR3 is TGTGCCTGGAGTGTAAATAACGGACATGGCTACACCTTC. It is translated as CAWSVNNGHGYTF.

The chain couples TRBV19 to TRBJ1-1; D ambiguous. V was shortened by 0 bases and J by 7 bases, with 6 bases between the two germline ends. The CDR3 spans 12 residues. Germline V lookup: CDR1 LNHDA, CDR2 SQIVND (reference sequence). In DNA form, the CDR3 reads TGTGCCAGTAGTATAGACCAGATTGAAGCTTTCTTT. Its protein product is CASSIDQIEAFF.

This clone has just a few counts. The CDR3 nucleotides read TGCGCCAGCAGCCTTGGCCACTCCTTTATGAACACTGAAGCTTTCTTT. Translating it yields CASSLGHSFMNTEAFF. The chain links TRBV4-3 to TRBJ1-1; D remains unclear. The V and J ends lost 4 bases and 0 bases respectively, with 15 bases between them. This CDR3 has 16 residues. Per germline, CDR1 LGHNA and CDR2 YSLEER.

The V gene is TRBV29-1, the J gene TRBJ2-1, with a weak D call TRBD2 (5 bases). The CDR3 totals 16 residues. Germline-derived CDR1 and CDR2 are SQVTM and ANQGSEA. The V end lost 5 bases, the J end lost 0 bases, and 17 bases lay between the germline ends. The CDR3 loop reads CSVLTNQESSYNEQFF. The CDR3 nucleotides are TGCAGCGTTTTGACTAACCAGGAATCCTCCTACAATGAGCAGTTCTTC.

The V and J genes are TRBV30 and TRBJ1-1; D gene unclear. Per the germline V gene, CDR1 is GTSNPN and CDR2 is SVGIG (reference sequence). The CDR3 is made up of 12 amino acids. Trimming cost V 2 bases and J 1 base, with 5 bases left between them. The CDR3 coding sequence is TGTGCCTGGAGTCTCTGGAACACTGAAGCTTTCTTT. It codes for CAWSLWNTEAFF.

V and J are TRBV27 and TRBJ2-4; D remains ambiguous. With 2 bases removed from V and 0 bases from J, the gap between germline ends came to 8 bases. The length of the CDR3 is 15 residues. Looked up from germline, CDR1 is MNHEY and CDR2 is SMNVEV (reference sequence). CDR3 nucleotides: TGTGCCAGCAGTTTAAAACATCTAGCCAAAAACATTCAGTACTTC. Amino acids: CASSLKHLAKNIQYF.

The rearrangement uses TRBV27 and TRBJ2-1; possibly TRBD1 for D (6 bases). The V gene's germline CDR1 is MNHEY and CDR2 SMNVEV (reference sequence). The V and J ends lost 6 bases and 5 bases respectively, with 8 bases between them. The CDR3 loop spans 12 amino acids. CDR3 nucleotides: TGTGCCAGCAGACAGGGTAACAATGAGCAGTTCTTC. This codes for CASRQGNNEQFF.

This clone has a single count. CDR3 loop: CASNSGQDYGYTF. DNA of the CDR3: TGTGCCAGCAACTCGGGACAGGACTATGGCTACACCTTC. J is TRBJ1-2 and V is TRBV13; TRBD1 matches 8 bases. CDR3 length: 13 residues. CDR1 and CDR2 from the germline V gene are PRHDT and FYEKMQ (reference sequence). Trimming cost V 7 bases and J 3 bases; bases outside gene matches: 4.

V gene TRBV7-9 combines with J gene TRBJ2-7; 9 bases are shared with TRBD2. Germline CDR1 reads SEHNR; CDR2 reads FQNEAQ (reference sequence). V was clipped by 4 bases and J by 1 base; unmatched bases: 8. The length of the CDR3 is 16 residues. The DNA for the CDR3 is TGTGCCAGCAGCTCGGTCAGCGGGGGGACATCCTACGAGCAGTACTTC. Its protein is CASSSVSGGTSYEQYF.

V is TRBV6-1 and J is TRBJ1-2, with 7 bases identical to TRBD1. Germline assignment: CDR1 MNHNS and CDR2 SASEGT. Unmatched junction bases numbered 10, after V lost 8 bases and J lost 4 bases. The length of the CDR3 is 14 residues. The DNA of the CDR3 is TGTGCCAGCGGGAGAAGCCGGGACAGCTATGGCTACACCTTC. Protein sequence: CASGRSRDSYGYTF.

The chain is built from TRBV29-1 and TRBJ2-1; D not resolved. This CDR3 has 13 residues. Germline loops: CDR1 SQVTM, CDR2 ANQGSEA. Trimming removed 5 bases at V and 8 bases at J, with 16 bases between. CDR3 nucleotide sequence: TGCAGCGTTTTTGATGCGATTGTTGATGAGCAGTTCTTC. This sequence encodes CSVFDAIVDEQFF.

The chain couples TRBV7-9 to TRBJ2-1; D uncertain. The germline gives CDR1 SEHNR, CDR2 FQNEAQ (reference sequence). Trimming took off 3 bases at V and 6 bases at J, with 15 bases between the two ends. This CDR3 contains 15 residues. This CDR3 is CASSFPGLGINEQFF. The CDR3 DNA reads TGTGCCAGCAGCTTCCCCGGGTTGGGGATCAATGAGCAGTTCTTC.

The chain is built from TRBV30 and TRBJ2-1; TRBD1 matches at 9 bases. In germline, CDR1 is GTSNPN, CDR2 SVGIG (reference sequence). The CDR3 totals 14 residues. Trimming cost V 7 bases and J 4 bases; bases outside gene matches: 8. CDR3 loop: CASAGTGIYNEQFF. In nucleotides, the CDR3 is TGTGCCTCCGCCGGGACAGGGATTTACAATGAGCAGTTCTTC. Full variable domain (outside the CDR3, taken from reference TRBV30 and TRBJ2-1): SQTIHQWPATLVQPVGSPLSLECTVEGTSNPNLYWYRQAAGRGLQLLFYSVGIGQISSEVPQNLSASRPQDRQFILSSKKLLLSDSGFYLCASAGTGIYNEQFFGPGTRLTVL.

This clone was recorded a few times. V gene TRBV30 combines with J gene TRBJ2-2, with 10 bases lining up with TRBD1. Germline V gene sequence: CDR1 GTSNPN, CDR2 SVGIG (reference sequence). The CDR3 totals 15 residues. V dropped 1 base and J dropped 1; count of bases not matched to a gene: 0. CDR3 sequence (DNA): TGTGCCTGGAGTGGGGACAGGGGGAACACCGGGGAGCTGTTTTTT. Translation: CAWSGDRGNTGELFF.

As to this clone: This same CDR3 is encoded by further DNA sequences in the sample. The chain uses TRBV4-1 and TRBJ1-5; a weak D match, TRBD1 (5 bases). CDR3 length: 14 amino acids. The V gene's germline CDR1 is MGHRA and CDR2 YSYEKL. Deletions cut 0 bases from V and 4 bases from J, with 7 bases between. CDR3 in amino acids: CASSQERGNQPQHF. The CDR3 nucleotides are TGCGCCAGCAGCCAAGAAAGGGGAAATCAGCCCCAGCATTTT.

This rearrangement joins TRBV4-1 to TRBJ2-7; 9 bases map to TRBD2. Losses at the gene ends were 1 base for V and 1 base for J; bases not matched to a gene: 5. The CDR3 covers 16 residues. Germline loops: CDR1 MGHRA, CDR2 YSYEKL. The CDR3: CASSQVFLAGSYEQYF. Written as DNA, the CDR3 is TGCGCCAGCAGCCAAGTCTTCCTAGCGGGGTCCTACGAGCAGTACTTC.

The V call is TRBV30, the J call TRBJ1-2, with D maybe TRBD1 (5 bases). CDR1 GTSNPN and CDR2 SVGIG come from the germline V gene (reference sequence). The CDR3 covers 15 residues. Trimming took off 0 bases at V and 3 bases at J, with 14 bases between the two ends. CDR3 sequence: CAWSVVVGGDYGYTF. The CDR3 region has the DNA TGTGCCTGGAGTGTAGTCGTCGGGGGGGACTATGGCTACACCTTC. Variable domain in full (rest from reference TRBV30 and TRBJ1-2): SQTIHQWPATLVQPVGSPLSLECTVEGTSNPNLYWYRQAAGRGLQLLFYSVGIGQISSEVPQNLSASRPQDRQFILSSKKLLLSDSGFYLCAWSVVVGGDYGYTFGSGTRLTVV.